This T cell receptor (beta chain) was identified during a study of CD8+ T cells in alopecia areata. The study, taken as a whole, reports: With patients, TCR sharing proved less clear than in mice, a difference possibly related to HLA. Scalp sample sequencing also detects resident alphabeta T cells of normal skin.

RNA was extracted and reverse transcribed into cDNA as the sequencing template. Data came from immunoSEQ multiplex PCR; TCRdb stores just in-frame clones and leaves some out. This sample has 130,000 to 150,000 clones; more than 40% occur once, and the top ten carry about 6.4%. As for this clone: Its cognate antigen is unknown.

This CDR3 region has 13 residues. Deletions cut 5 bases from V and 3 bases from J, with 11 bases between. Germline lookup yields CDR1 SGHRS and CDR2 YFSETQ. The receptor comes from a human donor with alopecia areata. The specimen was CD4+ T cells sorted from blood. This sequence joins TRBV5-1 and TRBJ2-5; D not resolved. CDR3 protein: CASSSGHKETQYF. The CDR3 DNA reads TGCGCCAGCAGTTCCGGTCACAAAGAGACCCAGTACTTC.